These T cell receptor beta chains were read from a single sample in a study of blood T cell repertoires in COVID-19. Profiled with immunoSEQ multiplex PCR; TCRdb holds only in-frame clones, not every one. This table holds about 22,000 clones, around four fifths found once. Sequenced material: peripheral blood. These receptors all stem from a man older than 75 with active or convalescent COVID-19. CDR3s include the opening cysteine and the closing phenylalanine or tryptophan. Fields, in order: J gene, V gene, D gene, clone size, CDR3 DNA, CDR3 protein. D genes are given only for firm matches. Not every row has a clone size; where given, it reads once, few, many or a size class.

J: TRBJ2-7; V: TRBV4-1; D: TRBD2; size: -; DNA: TGCGCCAGCAGCCAAGGCCATAGCGGGGGCCTAAGCTCCTACGAGCAGTACTTC; CDR3: CASSQGHSGGLSSYEQYF
J: TRBJ2-7; V: TRBV7-2; D: TRBD2; size: -; DNA: TGTGCCAGCAGCCCGGGGACTAGCGGGGTGGGGGGCGAGCAGTACTTC; CDR3: CASSPGTSGVGGEQYF
J: TRBJ2-1; V: TRBV3-1/TRBV3-2; D: TRBD2; size: -; DNA: TGTGCCAGCAGCCAAGATCCTAGCGGGGTTTACAATGAGCAGTTCTTC; CDR3: CASSQDPSGVYNEQFF
J: TRBJ1-5; V: TRBV28; D: TRBD1; size: -; DNA: TGTGCCAGCAGTTTGATGGACAGGAATCAGCCCCAGCATTTT; CDR3: CASSLMDRNQPQHF
J: TRBJ1-2; V: TRBV4-2; D: -; size: -; DNA: TGTGCCAGCAGCCAAGCCAAGGGGAGGGAAGGGTATGGCTACACCTTC; CDR3: CASSQAKGREGYGYTF
J: TRBJ1-1; V: TRBV28; D: TRBD1; size: -; DNA: TGTGCCAGCAGGAGACAGGGGGGAGGCACTGAAGCTTTCTTT; CDR3: CASRRQGGGTEAFF
J: TRBJ2-3; V: TRBV9; D: -; size: -; DNA: TGTGCCAGCAGCGTAGACACGCGCACAGATACGCAGTATTTT; CDR3: CASSVDTRTDTQYF
J: TRBJ1-2; V: TRBV3-1/TRBV3-2; D: -; size: -; DNA: TGTGCCAGCAGCCAAGCTCCTGCTAACTATGGCTACACCTTC; CDR3: CASSQAPANYGYTF
J: TRBJ1-1; V: TRBV18; D: TRBD1; size: -; DNA: TGTGCCAGCTCAGCGGGACAGGGGAGTACTGAAGCTTTCTTT; CDR3: CASSAGQGSTEAFF
J: TRBJ1-2; V: TRBV20-1; D: -; size: -; DNA: TGCAGTGCGGGAGCCGCGGATGGCTACACCTTC; CDR3: CSAGAADGYTF
J: TRBJ1-5; V: TRBV6-5; D: -; size: -; DNA: TGTGCCAGCAGTTACTCATCCAGGGGCAACAATCAGCCCCAGCATTTT; CDR3: CASSYSSRGNNQPQHF
J: TRBJ2-1; V: TRBV5-1; D: TRBD2; size: -; DNA: TGCGCCACCCAGCTGGGGGCTAGCGGGAGTAATGAGCAGTTCTTC; CDR3: CATQLGASGSNEQFF
J: TRBJ1-6; V: TRBV5-1; D: TRBD1; size: -; DNA: TGCGCCAGCAGGCCGCCGGGACAGCATAATTCACCCCTCCACTTT; CDR3: CASRPPGQHNSPLHF
J: TRBJ2-2; V: TRBV6-6; D: TRBD1; size: few; DNA: TGTGCCAGCAGTTATCCGGACAGGGGAAGAGAGGAGCTGTTTTTT; CDR3: CASSYPDRGREELFF
J: TRBJ2-3; V: TRBV29-1; D: TRBD2; size: -; DNA: TGCAGCGTTGACCCAGCGGGAAACACAGATACGCAGTATTTT; CDR3: CSVDPAGNTDTQYF